The 12 T cell receptor beta chains below were found in one sample sequenced in a study of patients and donors after allogeneic stem cell transplantation. A single record per CDR3 protein comes from TCRdb applying MiXCR to the RT-PCR reads. Among about a million distinct CDR3 sequences listed, roughly 18% were seen once. The sample comprised blood, either unsorted or a sorted T cell fraction (not recorded which). The receptors derive from a human donor who was either an allogeneic HSCT recipient or a stem cell or donor lymphocyte infusion donor (not recorded which). It is not recorded whose cells these are; they may come from a transplant donor.

This rearrangement joins TRBV7-9 to TRBJ2-1; the D call may be TRBD1 or TRBD2 (6 bases each). Germline CDR1 reads SEHNR; CDR2 reads FQNEAQ (reference sequence). This CDR3 has 15 amino acids. V lost 8 bases to trimming and J lost 2 bases, with 16 bases between them. CDR3 nucleotides: TGTGCCAGCTTCAGAGGGGGGAGTGCCTACAATGAGCAGTTCTTC. Its protein is CASFRGGSAYNEQFF.

This clonotype appeared a few times. The chain employs TRBV2 and TRBJ2-7; D call uncertain. Trimming took 3 bases from V and 6 from J, leaving 12 bases between them. The CDR3 loop spans 13 amino acids. Per germline, CDR1 SNHLY and CDR2 FYNNEI. CDR3 sequence reads: CASSEVQGGEQYF. The CDR3 nucleotides read TGTGCCAGCAGTGAGGTTCAAGGTGGCGAGCAGTACTTC.

This clonotype showed up many times. The CDR3 sequence: CASSLLGSGQFF. CDR3 sequence (DNA): TGTGCCAGCAGTTTATTGGGTTCTGGGCAGTTCTTC. The genes are TRBV28 and TRBJ2-1; D unclear. The germline gives CDR1 MDHEN, CDR2 SYDVKM. Trimming removed 1 base at V and 12 bases at J, with 10 bases between. The CDR3 consists of 12 residues.

V gene TRBV20-1 combines with J gene TRBJ2-1; TRBD2 matches 13 bases. The germline gives CDR1 DFQATT, CDR2 SNEGSKA (reference sequence). Germline trimming cut 6 bases from V and 0 bases from J; bases unmatched to any gene: 8. CDR3 length: 17 amino acids. The CDR3 reads CSAEGTSGINSYNEQFF. In DNA, the CDR3 is TGCAGTGCCGAGGGGACTAGCGGGATCAACTCCTACAATGAGCAGTTCTTC.

This clonotype was seen a few times. The chain combines TRBV5-1 with TRBJ1-2, with a weak D call TRBD1 (5 bases). The V gene lost 0 bases and the J gene lost 3 bases, with 15 bases spanning the gap. Germline assignment: CDR1 SGHRS and CDR2 YFSETQ. The CDR3 contains 16 residues. In DNA form, the CDR3 reads TGCGCCAGCAGCTTGGACGGCAGGCGGGGGGACTATGGCTACACCTTC. It yields the protein CASSLDGRRGDYGYTF.

The chain uses TRBV27 and TRBJ1-6; possibly TRBD1 for D (5 bases). The CDR3 is 15 amino acids. V lost 6 bases, J lost 7 bases, and 16 bases lay in between. From germline, CDR1 is MNHEY and CDR2 SMNVEV (reference sequence). CDR3 in amino acids: CASRISDRGNSPLHF. Written as DNA, the CDR3 is TGTGCCAGCAGGATTTCCGACAGAGGGAATTCACCCCTCCACTTT.

This clonotype has only a few counts. V usage is TRBV9 and J usage is TRBJ1-1, with D hard to call. Germline V gene sequence: CDR1 SGDLS, CDR2 YYNGEE. There are 13 residues in the CDR3. V was clipped by 0 bases and J by 7 bases, with 10 bases between them. The DNA for the CDR3 is TGTGCCAGCAGCGTAGGGGGAACAGATGAAGCTTTCTTT. Translation: CASSVGGTDEAFF.

The sample holds one count of this clonotype. This chain links TRBV6-2 or TRBV6-3 with TRBJ2-7; 10 nucleotides agree with TRBD2. Germline CDR1 is MNHEY and CDR2 is SVGEGT. The CDR3 runs 16 residues. After removal of 4 bases from V and 0 bases from J, the junction contained 6 bases not matched to a gene. CDR3 region: CASSSFTSGASYEQYF. The CDR3 DNA sequence: TGTGCCAGCAGTTCATTCACTAGCGGGGCCTCCTACGAGCAGTACTTC.

This chain links TRBV5-1 with TRBJ1-2, with 7 nucleotides matching TRBD1. The CDR3 covers 14 residues. J gave up 6 bases and V 4 bases, and 9 bases lay outside the gene matches. Per the germline V gene, CDR1 is SGHRS and CDR2 is YFSETQ. The CDR3 loop reads CASSTPGQANGYTF. The CDR3, as DNA: TGCGCCAGCAGCACGCCTGGACAGGCTAATGGCTACACCTTC. Combining the CDR3 with reference TRBV5-1 and TRBJ1-2 gives the whole variable domain KAGVTQTPRYLIKTRGQQVTLSCSPISGHRSVSWYQQTPGQGLQFLFEYFSETQRNKGNFPGRFSGRQFSNSRSEMNVSTLELGDSALYLCASSTPGQANGYTFGSGTRLTVV.

The rearrangement joins TRBV6-1 to TRBJ1-2; 8 nucleotides align to TRBD1. The germline gives CDR1 MNHNS, CDR2 SASEGT. The CDR3 runs to 13 residues. V trimming: 10 bases; J trimming: 5 bases; junction bases outside the gene matches: 9. DNA for the CDR3: TGTGCCATCTCTCAGGGGGCAAGTTATGGCTACACCTTC. The encoded protein is CAISQGASYGYTF.

The rearrangement joins TRBV3-1 to TRBJ1-1; D unresolved. Trimming took off 3 bases at V and 7 bases at J, with 9 bases between the two ends. The CDR3 is made up of 12 amino acids. The germline V gene encodes CDR1 LGHDT and CDR2 YNNKEL (reference sequence). The CDR3: CASSQREYEAFF. CDR3 nucleotides: TGTGCCAGCAGCCAGCGAGAGTATGAAGCTTTCTTT.

This clonotype was observed a few times. The chain couples TRBV6-1 to TRBJ2-1; 12 bases are shared with TRBD2. The CDR3 has 16 amino acids. Per the germline V gene, CDR1 is MNHNS and CDR2 is SASEGT. The V gene end was trimmed by 5 bases and the J gene end by 5 bases; junction bases not matched to a gene: 7. The DNA for the CDR3 is TGTGCCAGCAGTACAACGAGACTAGCGGGAGACAATGAGCAGTTCTTC. Its protein product is CASSTTRLAGDNEQFF.